These 2 T cell receptor beta chains originate from one sample sequenced in a study of CD8 T cells in ankylosing spondylitis. Overall study findings and caveats: Blood from ankylosing spondylitis patients appeared to carry a characteristic roughly eight-variant TCR beta motif.

No antigen has been identified for these receptors. Using its own MiXCR run on the 5' RACE reads, TCRdb lists one record per CDR3 protein. The table includes around 540,000 distinct CDR3 sequences, roughly an eighth detected once. The sequenced sample consisted of blood, either unsorted or a sorted T cell fraction (not recorded which). These receptors all come from a male donor with ankylosing spondylitis.

This rearrangement joins TRBV4-2 to TRBJ2-1; 14 positions match TRBD2. The CDR3 has 17 residues. The germline CDR1 and CDR2 sequences are LGHNA and YNFKEQ. The V and J ends lost 3 bases and 4 bases, in that order; junction bases with no gene match: 5. The CDR3 sequence: CASSQGTSGSRYNEQFF. CDR3 coding DNA: TGTGCCAGCAGCCAGGGGACTAGCGGGAGTCGGTACAATGAGCAGTTCTTC.

DNA for the CDR3: TGTGCCACCAGCCGACCCCCTCGTGGCGGGATCTACAATGAGCAGTTCTTC. It encodes CATSRPPRGGIYNEQFF. The genes are TRBV15 and TRBJ2-1; perhaps TRBD2 as D (6 bases). The CDR3 runs 17 residues. The germline V and J ends were trimmed by 5 bases and 3 bases, with 20 bases remaining between them. Germline V gene lookup returns CDR1 LNHNV and CDR2 YYDKDF (reference sequence). Full variable domain (outside the CDR3, taken from reference TRBV15 and TRBJ2-1): DAMVIQNPRYQVTQFGKPVTLSCSQTLNHNVMYWYQQKSSQAPKLLFHYYDKDFNNEADTPDNFQSRRPNTSFCFLDIRSPGLGDTAMYLCATSRPPRGGIYNEQFFGPGTRLTVL.